The present T cell receptor beta chain was sequenced within a study of human CD8 memory T cell subsets (dated by TCRdb to 2020 to 2022). At the level of the whole study: To assess how stem-like (TSTEM), progenitor exhausted-like (TPEX) and effector memory CD8+ T cell subsets are clonally related, the TCRbeta repertoires of these three subsets were compared. TCRbeta repertoires were obtained from TSTEM, TPEX and effector memory subsets contributed by each of about 6 donors. What the research found in general, with its limitations: Only TCRbeta chains were sequenced, and repertoire comparisons rested on a handful of donors tested with paired t-tests and Bonferroni correction. Normalized Shannon-Wiener diversity was similarly high in TSTEM and TPEX subsets, while effector memory subsets were less diverse by comparison. Greater repertoire diversity in TSTEM than in TPEX subsets was suggested by Chao1 estimates, potentially reflecting a broader range of specificities. Both stem-like subsets shared clonotypes with effector memory cells, but TSTEM and TPEX repertoires overlapped minimally, suggesting distinct antigen spectra.

A note on this clonotype: Its antigen target is currently unknown.

Measured from the cysteine to the phenylalanine, the CDR3 is 13 residues long. No coding sequence is recorded. Looking up the germline V gene yields CDR1 SGHAT and CDR2 FQNNGV. A Human TCR Profiling Kit was used to prepare UMI-labeled 5' RACE TCRbeta libraries. The same number of PCR cycles was used to prepare all TCRbeta libraries in parallel. In the paper's pipeline: Between about 2,900 and 20,000 functional CDR3beta clonotypes were contained in each TCRbeta library. UMI extraction and consensus assembly used MIGEC 1.2.9, requiring at least three reads per UMI. MiXCR 3.0.3 was used to extract in-frame CDR3beta repertoires. Each sample was downsampled to 42,000 randomly selected UMIs before diversity metrics were computed in VDJtools 1.2.1. For each sample pair, the repertoire overlap metrics D, R and F2 were calculated in VDJtools using the top 3,000 clones. Following TCRdb reprocessing, every CDR3 protein sequence forms one entry, and DNA is not provided. The V and J calls were determined by TCRdb, not by the authors. For this sample, the table gives about 20,000 distinct CDR3 sequences. The ten largest clones capture about 5% of the sample.

Peripheral blood mononuclear cells were isolated from healthy donor buffy coats by density gradient separation. The study enriched total CD8+ T cells through negative magnetic separation using EasySep or MojoSort CD8+ T cell isolation kits. An RNeasy Mini Kit was used to extract total RNA from duplicate vials of some 150,000 sorted CD8+ T cells per subset. PBMCs were used either fresh or after cryopreservation in fetal bovine serum containing about 10% DMSO. CD8+ T cell subsets were sorted to purity by fluorescence-activated cell sorting on a FACSAria III. This sequence was found in a human donor in good health. The sequenced sample was CD8+ T cells from PBMCs. Recombination joined TRBV11-2 with TRBJ2-1. The CDR3 region has the sequence CASSILADNEQFF.